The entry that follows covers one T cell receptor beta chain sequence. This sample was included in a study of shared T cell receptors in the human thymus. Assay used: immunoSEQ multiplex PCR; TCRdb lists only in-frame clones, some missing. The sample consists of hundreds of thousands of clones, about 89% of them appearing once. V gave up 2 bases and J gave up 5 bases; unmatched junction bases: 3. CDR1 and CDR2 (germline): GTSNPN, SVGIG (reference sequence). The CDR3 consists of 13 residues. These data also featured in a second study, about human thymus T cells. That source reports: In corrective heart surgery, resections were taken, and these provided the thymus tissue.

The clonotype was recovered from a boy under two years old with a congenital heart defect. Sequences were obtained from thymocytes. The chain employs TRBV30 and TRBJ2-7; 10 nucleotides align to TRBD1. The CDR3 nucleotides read TGTGCCTGGAGTCGGACAGGGGGAAACGAGCAGTACTTC. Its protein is CAWSRTGGNEQYF.